These T cell receptor beta chains were read from a single sample in a study of T cells in localized non-small cell lung cancer. Here immunoSEQ multiplex PCR was the method, and the copy in TCRdb shows in-frame clones only, minus some. The sample carries about 39,000 clones, about four fifths recorded once. The material sequenced was PBMCs, taken before any cancer treatment. These receptors were taken from a woman aged 35 to 70 with stage II squamous cell lung carcinoma. The CDR3 runs from the conserved cysteine through the conserved F or W. Fields, in order: J gene, V gene, D gene, clone size, CDR3 DNA, CDR3 protein. The D gene is left open where the match is weak. Clone size is not always given. Where it is, it says once, few, many or a class for expanded clones.

TRBJ2-3 TRBV29-1 TRBD1 NA TGCAGCGTCCTGCTACTGACAGGGCATTCTAGCACAGATACGCAGTATTTT CSVLLLTGHSSTDTQYF
TRBJ2-7 TRBV11-3 NA NA TGTGCCAGCAGCTTGGGAGATCGCTACGAGCAGTACTTC CASSLGDRYEQYF
TRBJ2-1 TRBV28 TRBD2 NA TGTGCCAGCAGTTCGACTAGCGGGGGCAACAATGAGCAGTTCTTC CASSSTSGGNNEQFF
TRBJ2-5 TRBV6-5 TRBD1 NA TGTGCCAGCAGAGGGACAGGTAGTCCGCAAGAGACCCAGTACTTC CASRGTGSPQETQYF
TRBJ2-7 TRBV6-5 NA NA TGTGCCAGCAGCGACTCCTACGAGCAGTACTTC CASSDSYEQYF
TRBJ1-5 TRBV7-2 TRBD1 NA TGTGCCAGCAGCTTAACCGGCCAGGGGGCGTTCGGGGCCCAGCATTTT CASSLTGQGAFGAQHF
TRBJ2-3 TRBV7-6 NA NA TGTGCCAGCAGCTTAGCAGGGAACACAGATACGCAGTATTTT CASSLAGNTDTQYF
TRBJ2-6 TRBV6-1 TRBD1 NA TGTGCCAGCAGTGGGACAGGGCCTTACCCTTCTGGGGCCAACGTCCTGACTTTC CASSGTGPYPSGANVLTF
TRBJ2-5 TRBV25-1 TRBD2 NA TGTGCCAGCAGTAACTATCCGGGAGGGTTTAAGACCCAGTACTTC CASSNYPGGFKTQYF
TRBJ2-1 TRBV19 NA NA TGTGCCAGTAGTATAGATCCCAGGACCAATGAGCAGTTCTTC CASSIDPRTNEQFF
TRBJ1-5 TRBV7-2 NA once TGTGCCAGCAGCTTCCAGTCGGCAGACAATCAGCCCCAGCATTTT CASSFQSADNQPQHF
TRBJ2-2 TRBV4-1 NA NA TGCGCCAGCAGTCGAGCGGAGGCCGGGACCGGGGAGCTGTTTTTT CASSRAEAGTGELFF
TRBJ1-3 TRBV19 NA once TGTGCCAGTAGCCCGCCCGGGACATTCCCTGGAAACACCATATATTTT CASSPPGTFPGNTIYF
TRBJ1-6 TRBV10-3 NA once TGTGCCATCAGTGACGGCACGGGCGGGAATAATTCACCCCTCCACTTT CAISDGTGGNNSPLHF
TRBJ2-7 TRBV4-3 NA NA TGCGCCAGCAGCCAAAACGCCGGGACAAACGAGCAGTACTTC CASSQNAGTNEQYF
TRBJ1-4 TRBV19 TRBD1 NA TGTGCCAGTAGCCGGACAGGGGGCGCCGAAAAACTGTTTTTT CASSRTGGAEKLFF
TRBJ1-3 TRBV9 NA NA TGTGCCAGCAGCCCAGACCCTTCCGATGGAAACACCATATATTTT CASSPDPSDGNTIYF
TRBJ2-7 TRBV28 TRBD2 once TGTGCCAGCAGTATTTACCTAGCGGGAGGCTACGAGCAGTACTTC CASSIYLAGGYEQYF
TRBJ2-1 TRBV10-3 TRBD1 NA TGTGCCATCAAAGGGGGCAAGGATAAACGGAGTGAGCAGTTCTTC CAIKGGKDKRSEQFF
TRBJ2-3 TRBV6-5 NA NA TGTGCCAGCTCAGGGGACTTCCGCACAGATACGCAGTATTTT CASSGDFRTDTQYF
TRBJ2-4 TRBV5-1 NA NA TGCGCCAGCAGCTTGGGTCAGGGCGGTGGGTCTGGCGACATTCAGTACTTC CASSLGQGGGSGDIQYF
TRBJ2-2 TRBV5-1 NA NA TGCGCCAGCGCCCCCGAACAGGGTCGTCACGGGGAGCTGTTTTTT CASAPEQGRHGELFF
TRBJ1-4 TRBV5-4 NA few TGTGCCAGCAGCCCTCGGGGGGATGAAAAACTGTTTTTT CASSPRGDEKLFF
TRBJ2-7 TRBV4-3 NA few TGCGCCAGCAGCCAAGAAAACCTCCTAGCAGGCTACGAGCAGTACTTC CASSQENLLAGYEQYF
TRBJ2-1 TRBV2 NA medium-sized TGTGCCAGCAGTCGATATAATGCGGGGGCTTACAATGAGCAGTTCTTC CASSRYNAGAYNEQFF
TRBJ2-1 TRBV19 TRBD2 NA TGTGCCAGCCCCCAGAAAATAGCGGGACCCTTGAGTGAGCAGTTCTTC CASPQKIAGPLSEQFF
TRBJ2-1 TRBV9 TRBD2 NA TGTGCCAGCAGCCCGAGCGGGAACTCCTACAATGAGCAGTTCTTC CASSPSGNSYNEQFF
TRBJ2-7 TRBV6-5 TRBD1 few TGTGCCAGCAGAAGAACAGGGGGGACCTACGAGCAGTACTTC CASRRTGGTYEQYF
TRBJ1-4 TRBV7-6 NA NA TGTGCCAGCAGCTTAACCTCAGGGAAACTGTTTTTT CASSLTSGKLFF
TRBJ1-6 TRBV10-3 NA few TGTGCCACCTCGAGGGAAGGTGCAGATTCACCCCTCCACTTT CATSREGADSPLHF
TRBJ1-1 TRBV10-1 TRBD1 NA TGCGCCAGCAGTGAGTCACGGGGACAGCGGGAAAAGAACACTGAAGCTTTCTTT CASSESRGQREKNTEAFF
TRBJ1-6 TRBV7-2 TRBD1 NA TGTGCCAGCAGCCGGGACAGGACCTTATATAATTCACCCCTCCACTTT CASSRDRTLYNSPLHF
TRBJ1-2 TRBV4-3 TRBD1 NA TGCGCCAGCAGCCTTGGGACAGCCGAAACCTATGGCTACACCTTC CASSLGTAETYGYTF
TRBJ2-3 TRBV10-1 NA NA TGCGCCAGCAGTGAGTCTGGGGTATCGACGGATACGCAGTATTTT CASSESGVSTDTQYF
TRBJ2-3 TRBV28 NA NA NA CASSFGPGDTQYF
TRBJ1-6 TRBV11-2 NA few TGTGCCAGCAGCTTGACAACGACTTCACCCCTCCACTTT CASSLTTTSPLHF
TRBJ2-6 TRBV5-1 NA NA TGCGCCAGCAGCTTGGGAATATCCGGGGCCAACGTCCTGACTTTC CASSLGISGANVLTF
TRBJ1-1 TRBV5-1 NA NA TGCGCCAGCAGCTTGTCCTCCCCCCGGGGTACTGAAGCTTTCTTT CASSLSSPRGTEAFF
TRBJ2-7 TRBV14 NA once TGTGCCAGCAGCCAAGACATCGCGAGACAGCCGTACGAGCAGTACTTC CASSQDIARQPYEQYF
TRBJ2-1 TRBV11-1 TRBD2 NA TGTGCCAGCAGCTTGGGAGGGAACCGCCATGAGCAGTTCTTC CASSLGGNRHEQFF